The 8 T cell receptor beta chains below come from one sample, sequenced in a study of cytomegalovirus exposure and HLA in healthy donors. Primers for the PCR totalled 60 Vbeta and 13 Jbeta. The protocol was immunoSEQ multiplex PCR, while the TCRdb copy is restricted to in-frame clones and leaves out a portion. The sample includes 150,000 or so clones, more than 70% seen only once; the top ten take approximately 5.6%. Sequenced: PBMCs. These receptor sequences come from a woman in her thirties or forties in good health and CMV-seropositive.

J is TRBJ1-4 and V is TRBV29-1; D is unclear. The CDR3 contains 12 residues. Germline V gene sequence: CDR1 SQVTM, CDR2 ANQGSEA. V was pared by 5 bases and J by 6 bases, with 10 bases between. CDR3: CSVFGPYEKLFF. The CDR3 DNA reads as TGCAGCGTTTTCGGTCCATATGAAAAACTGTTTTTT.

The chain combines TRBV30 with TRBJ2-2; 7 bases fit TRBD1. Losses at the gene ends were 2 bases for V and 0 bases for J; bases not matched to a gene: 3. This CDR3 is built from 15 residues. Germline V CDR1 and CDR2: GTSNPN, SVGIG (reference sequence). The CDR3: CAWSKGTANTGELFF. CDR3 DNA sequence: TGTGCCTGGAGTAAAGGGACAGCGAACACCGGGGAGCTGTTTTTT.

CDR3 coding DNA: TGTGCCAGCTCACCTGCGAATGCTGGGGTGGGGCAGGTCCGGAATGAAAAACTGTTTTTT. Protein sequence: CASSPANAGVGQVRNEKLFF. The gene calls are TRBV18 and TRBJ1-4; D is perhaps TRBD1 (5 bases). CDR3 length: 20 amino acids. Germline V gene lookup returns CDR1 KGHSH and CDR2 LQKENI. V lost 3 bases and J lost 5, with 28 bases in between. The whole variable domain, remainder taken from reference TRBV18 and TRBJ1-4, is NAGVMQNPRHLVRRRGQEARLRCSPMKGHSHVYWYRQLPEEGLKFMVYLQKENIIDESGMPKERFSAEFPKEGPSILRIQQVVRGDSAAYFCASSPANAGVGQVRNEKLFFGSGTQLSVL.

This clone appeared once. The chain joins TRBV2 to TRBJ2-7, with TRBD2 identical over 10 bases. V shed 6 bases, J shed 5 bases, and the junction held 13 bases outside the gene matches. CDR1 SNHLY and CDR2 FYNNEI come from the germline V gene. The CDR3 has 16 residues. Written as DNA, the CDR3 is TGTGCCAGCAGGCAAAGGTCGCTAGCGGGAGTCGACGAGCAGTACTTC. Amino acids: CASRQRSLAGVDEQYF.

The rearrangement joins TRBV29-1 to TRBJ2-7, with TRBD1 identical over 7 bases. The CDR3 totals 13 residues. V dropped 6 bases and J dropped 3; count of bases not matched to a gene: 8. CDR1 is SQVTM, CDR2 ANQGSEA, per germline. The CDR3 nucleotides read TGCAGCGTCCCCGACAGGGAAGGCTACGAGCAGTACTTC. It codes for CSVPDREGYEQYF.

This chain links TRBV25-1 with TRBJ2-5; D is perhaps TRBD2 (7 bases). Germline V gene lookup returns CDR1 MGHDK and CDR2 SYGVNS. V was trimmed by 1 base and J by 1 base, leaving 16 bases between them. CDR3 size: 17 residues. The CDR3 spells CASSEFGGGARQETQYF. The CDR3, as DNA: TGTGCCAGCAGTGAATTTGGTGGGGGGGCGCGCCAAGAGACCCAGTACTTC.

The rearrangement uses TRBV6-6 and TRBJ2-2; the match to TRBD2 covers 7 bases. Germline V gene sequence: CDR1 MNHNY, CDR2 SVGAGI (reference sequence). The J segment lost 1 base and the V segment lost 7 bases, leaving 3 bases of the junction unmatched. The CDR3 has 14 amino acids. CDR3 in DNA: TGTGCCAGCACAGGACTAGAGAACACCGGGGAGCTGTTTTTT. Protein product: CASTGLENTGELFF.

The gene calls are TRBV9 and TRBJ2-7; 12 bases agree with TRBD2. This CDR3 comprises 15 residues. Trimming cost V 3 bases and J 3 bases; bases outside gene matches: 4. The germline V gene encodes CDR1 SGDLS and CDR2 YYNGEE. CDR3 sequence: CASSATSGGYYEQYF. The CDR3 nucleotides are TGTGCCAGCAGCGCAACTAGCGGGGGGTACTACGAGCAGTACTTC.